This passage covers 28 T cell receptor beta chains from one sample sequenced in a study of blood T cell repertoires in COVID-19. Sequenced by immunoSEQ multiplex PCR; TCRdb stores in-frame clones only, minus some. The table shows 250,000 or so clones, with just over 85% occurring only once. Sequenced: PBMCs or T cells enriched from blood (not recorded which). These receptors were collected from a man between 35 and 55 years old who had recovered from COVID-19.

The table lists this clone with a count of one. This chain uses TRBV11-2 with TRBJ1-5, with TRBD1 matching 7 bases. The CDR3 length is 14 residues. Germline CDR1 reads SGHAT; CDR2 reads FQNNGV. V lost 1 base and J lost 7; bases outside the gene matches: 4. CDR3 DNA: TGTGCCAGCAGCTTAGGCAGGGGGGACCAGCCCCAGCATTTT. Translating it yields CASSLGRGDQPQHF.

The chain is built from TRBV7-2 and TRBJ2-7; 12 positions match TRBD2. Germline V gene sequence: CDR1 SGHTA, CDR2 FQGNSA. There are 17 residues in the CDR3. J was trimmed by 4 bases and V by 1 base; bases with no gene match: 8. The CDR3 here is CASSLGLAGGKSYEQYF. CDR3 nucleotide sequence: TGTGCCAGCAGCTTAGGTCTAGCGGGGGGGAAGTCGTACGAGCAGTACTTC.

CDR3 sequence (DNA): TGTGCCTGGAGCCCCCCGTGGGCGGGCTCAGATACGCAGTATTTT. Its translation is CAWSPPWAGSDTQYF. The V and J genes are TRBV30 and TRBJ2-3, with TRBD2 as a possible D gene (5 bases). Germline values: CDR1 GTSNPN, CDR2 SVGIG (reference sequence). Trimming removed 3 bases at V and 4 bases at J, with 17 bases between. CDR3 length: 15 amino acids.

The chain joins TRBV15 to TRBJ2-7; D is perhaps TRBD1 (6 bases). The length of the CDR3 is 16 residues. Looked up from germline, CDR1 is LNHNV and CDR2 is YYDKDF (reference sequence). Trimming removed 1 base at V and 0 bases at J, with 13 bases between. The CDR3 sequence: CATSRVRDTSSYEQYF. CDR3 in DNA: TGTGCCACCAGCAGAGTTCGGGACACCAGCTCCTACGAGCAGTACTTC.

The J gene is TRBJ1-5, the V gene TRBV28; TRBD1 aligns across 12 bases. Germline CDR1 reads MDHEN; CDR2 reads SYDVKM. This CDR3 comprises 14 residues. The V and J ends lost 6 bases and 11 bases, in that order; junction bases with no gene match: 8. CDR3 sequence: CASSTGQGARAQHF. As DNA, the CDR3 is TGTGCCAGCAGCACGGGACAGGGGGCTCGGGCCCAGCATTTT.

The chain combines TRBV7-6 with TRBJ2-1, with TRBD2 identical over 12 bases. Trimming cost V 4 bases and J 4 bases; bases outside gene matches: 2. The CDR3 contains 15 residues. The germline V gene encodes CDR1 SGHVS and CDR2 FNYEAQ. The CDR3 here is CASSSLAGGYNEQFF. The DNA for the CDR3 is TGTGCCAGCAGCTCGCTAGCGGGAGGGTACAATGAGCAGTTCTTC.

This chain uses TRBV6-5 with TRBJ1-1, with D uncertain. The CDR3 covers 12 residues. Germline CDR1 is MNHEY and CDR2 is SVGAGI. V shed 6 bases and J shed 1 base, with 6 bases lying between them. This CDR3 reads CASRRGNTEAFF. The CDR3 DNA reads TGTGCCAGCAGGAGAGGGAACACTGAAGCTTTCTTT.

This chain connects TRBV11-2 to TRBJ1-1; 7 nucleotides align to TRBD1. V was clipped by 0 bases and J by 4 bases; unmatched bases: 2. CDR1 and CDR2 (germline): SGHAT, FQNNGV. CDR3 length: 14 amino acids. The CDR3 DNA reads as TGTGCCAGCAGCTTAGATCAGGGGGGCACTGAAGCTTTCTTT. Amino acids: CASSLDQGGTEAFF.

The J gene is TRBJ1-2, the V gene TRBV30, with D maybe TRBD1 (6 bases). The germline V gene encodes CDR1 GTSNPN and CDR2 SVGIG (reference sequence). Between the trimmed V and J ends, which lost 0 bases and 3 bases, there was a span of 8 bases. The CDR3 sequence is 13 residues long. CDR3 sequence reads: CAWSVEGDYGYTF. The CDR3 nucleotides read TGTGCCTGGAGTGTAGAGGGGGACTATGGCTACACCTTC.

The J gene is TRBJ2-3, the V gene TRBV3-1 (or the pseudogene TRBV3-2); 13 nucleotides match TRBD2. With V trimmed by 0 bases and J by 5 bases, 5 bases remained unmatched. This CDR3 region has 17 residues. Germline V gene data show CDR1 as LGHDT and CDR2 as YNNKEL (reference sequence). CDR3 DNA sequence: TGTGCCAGCAGCCAAGAAACTAGCGGGGGGGCTAAAGATACGCAGTATTTT. Protein: CASSQETSGGAKDTQYF.

The rearrangement links TRBV19 to TRBJ2-1, with 11 positions matching TRBD2. V was clipped by 4 bases and J by 10 bases; unmatched bases: 6. CDR1 LNHDA and CDR2 SQIVND come from the germline V gene (reference sequence). The CDR3 consists of 14 residues. The CDR3 region is CASSNGLAGKEQFF. In nucleotides, the CDR3 is TGTGCCAGTAGTAACGGACTAGCGGGTAAAGAGCAGTTCTTC. Variable domain in full (rest from reference TRBV19 and TRBJ2-1): DGGITQSPKYLFRKEGQNVTLSCEQNLNHDAMYWYRQDPGQGLRLIYYSQIVNDFQKGDIAEGYSVSREKKESFPLTVTSAQKNPTAFYLCASSNGLAGKEQFFGPGTRLTVL.

The sample holds a few counts of this clone. The chain uses TRBV4-1 and TRBJ1-1; D is undetermined. Trimming took off 8 bases at V and 0 bases at J, with 16 bases between the two ends. This CDR3 comprises 15 residues. CDR1 and CDR2 (germline): MGHRA, YSYEKL. The CDR3 is CASRQVGGMNTEAFF. Here the CDR3 DNA reads TGCGCCAGCCGACAAGTAGGCGGTATGAACACTGAAGCTTTCTTT.

V gene TRBV7-6 combines with J gene TRBJ1-1; D possibly corresponds to TRBD1 (5 bases). This CDR3 has 15 residues. V gave up 5 bases and J gave up 0 bases, with 13 bases separating them. CDR1 SGHVS and CDR2 FNYEAQ come from the germline V gene. CDR3 protein: CASSPSGLVNTEAFF. The DNA for the CDR3 is TGTGCCAGCAGCCCCTCGGGACTGGTGAACACTGAAGCTTTCTTT.

As DNA, the CDR3 is TGCAGCGGCGGGGACTCAGCCTACGAGCAGTACTTC. Translation: CSGGDSAYEQYF. This rearrangement joins TRBV29-1 to TRBJ2-7, with TRBD2 as a possible D gene (6 bases). The CDR3 contains 12 residues. V lost 7 bases, J lost 2 bases, and 12 bases lay in between. CDR1 is SQVTM and CDR2 is ANQGSEA in the germline V gene.

The CDR3 spells CASSPRPGRRDQPQHF. The CDR3 DNA reads as TGTGCCAGCTCACCACGCCCTGGGAGGCGGGATCAGCCCCAGCATTTT. The chain is built from TRBV18 and TRBJ1-5, with D unclear. Trimming shortened V by 1 base and J by 5 bases, and 15 bases separated the two germline ends. This CDR3 is 16 amino acids long. The V gene's germline CDR1 is KGHSH and CDR2 LQKENI.

This chain connects TRBV28 to TRBJ2-7; 7 bases are shared with TRBD1. Germline V gene data show CDR1 as MDHEN and CDR2 as SYDVKM. V gave up 6 bases and J gave up 0 bases; unmatched junction bases: 5. This CDR3 spans 14 amino acids. The CDR3 protein is CASSASGGSYEQYF. The CDR3 nucleotides read TGTGCCAGCAGCGCCTCAGGGGGCTCCTACGAGCAGTACTTC.

This clone was found once. The chain joins TRBV29-1 to TRBJ2-3; 10 bases line up with TRBD1. The V and J ends lost 6 bases and 3 bases, in that order; junction bases with no gene match: 6. CDR3 length: 14 amino acids. Germline CDR1 is SQVTM and CDR2 is ANQGSEA. CDR3 nucleotides: TGCAGCGTGGACAGGGGGGGGAGAACAGATACGCAGTATTTT. Amino acids: CSVDRGGRTDTQYF.

This clone was recorded once. The chain recombines TRBV29-1 with TRBJ2-5, with TRBD1 identical over 7 bases. The CDR3 runs 18 residues. CDR1 is SQVTM and CDR2 is ANQGSEA in the germline V gene. The J segment lost 5 bases and the V segment lost 3 bases, leaving 21 bases of the junction unmatched. Here the CDR3 DNA reads TGCAGCGTTGATCGAAATAGGTGGGGACAGCGAGGATTGGAGACCCAGTACTTC. It yields the protein CSVDRNRWGQRGLETQYF.

V is TRBV4-1 and J is TRBJ2-7, with 10 bases fitting TRBD1. This CDR3 has 14 residues. The ends lost 3 bases at V and 9 bases at J; junction bases unmatched: 8. CDR1 MGHRA and CDR2 YSYEKL come from the germline V gene. The DNA for the CDR3 is TGCGCCAGCAGCCAGGGACAGGGGCCCTATTCGCAGTACTTC. It encodes CASSQGQGPYSQYF.

V usage is TRBV5-1 and J usage is TRBJ2-2; 8 nucleotides agree with TRBD1. This CDR3 comprises 20 residues. CDR1 is SGHRS, CDR2 YFSETQ, per germline. V gave up 2 bases and J gave up 2 bases; unmatched junction bases: 17. The CDR3 region is CASSLTGGSPVILNTGELFF. For the CDR3, the DNA is TGCGCCAGCAGCTTAACAGGGGGATCCCCGGTTATCCTAAACACCGGGGAGCTGTTTTTT.

This clone showed up just a few times. The chain employs TRBV11-3 and TRBJ2-7; 11 bases are shared with TRBD1. CDR1 is SGHNT, CDR2 YENEEA, per germline. J lost 0 bases, V lost 5 bases, and 3 bases had no gene match. This CDR3 is 15 amino acids long. The CDR3 DNA sequence: TGTGCCAGCAGCGGGGGACAGGGGGACTCCTACGAGCAGTACTTC. Amino acid sequence: CASSGGQGDSYEQYF.

This clone was recorded once. CDR3 loop: CAWTGMPGNTIYF. In DNA form, the CDR3 reads TGTGCCTGGACCGGGATGCCTGGAAACACCATATATTTT. The chain employs TRBV30 and TRBJ1-3; D is unclear. This CDR3 is built from 13 residues. Germline V gene lookup returns CDR1 GTSNPN and CDR2 SVGIG (reference sequence). V was pared by 4 bases and J by 2 bases, with 9 bases between. Using reference TRBV30 and TRBJ1-3 for the parts outside the CDR3, the full variable domain is SQTIHQWPATLVQPVGSPLSLECTVEGTSNPNLYWYRQAAGRGLQLLFYSVGIGQISSEVPQNLSASRPQDRQFILSSKKLLLSDSGFYLCAWTGMPGNTIYFGEGSWLTVV.

The CDR3 nucleotides read TGTGCCACCAGTCCTCAGGGGTATACCGGGGAGCTGTTTTTT. Its translation: CATSPQGYTGELFF. The chain couples TRBV24-1 to TRBJ2-2; D might be TRBD1 (6 bases). V lost 6 bases and J 5 bases, leaving 12 bases between the germline ends. Germline CDR1 KGHDR, CDR2 SFDVKD. The CDR3 is 14 residues long.

The chain recombines TRBV5-1 with TRBJ1-1, with D maybe TRBD1 (5 bases). From germline, CDR1 is SGHRS and CDR2 YFSETQ. Trimming took off 0 bases at V and 0 bases at J, with 15 bases between the two ends. This CDR3 spans 17 amino acids. CDR3 nucleotides: TGCGCCAGCAGCTTGGCCGGGGGGAGGACCATGAACACTGAAGCTTTCTTT. Translated: CASSLAGGRTMNTEAFF.

This chain connects TRBV19 to TRBJ1-1; the D gene is possibly TRBD1 (5 bases). The CDR3 is 15 residues long. The V end lost 5 bases, the J end lost 0 bases, and 13 bases lay between the germline ends. Germline CDR1 is LNHDA and CDR2 is SQIVND (reference sequence). The CDR3 DNA reads TGTGCCAGTAGTCCAGGACAACAACTGAACACTGAAGCTTTCTTT. As protein: CASSPGQQLNTEAFF.

This sequence joins TRBV5-5 and TRBJ2-1; 7 bases map to TRBD1. Germline CDR1 reads SGHKS; CDR2 reads YYEKEE (reference sequence). The CDR3 has 18 amino acids. With 1 base clipped from V and 7 bases from J, the junction kept 17 bases outside the gene matches. The CDR3: CASSLWQIFQGRGNEQFF. The DNA of the CDR3 is TGTGCCAGCAGCTTGTGGCAGATATTCCAGGGCAGGGGGAATGAGCAGTTCTTC.

The J gene is TRBJ2-7, the V gene TRBV5-4, with D uncertain. Germline loops: CDR1 SGHNT, CDR2 YYREEE (reference sequence). The CDR3 contains 14 residues. Trimming shortened V by 0 bases and J by 2 bases, and 9 bases separated the two germline ends. The CDR3 here is CASSLGLDPYEQYF. CDR3 nucleotide sequence: TGTGCCAGCAGCTTGGGGCTAGATCCCTACGAGCAGTACTTC.

The genes are TRBV14 and TRBJ2-3; 8 bases are shared with TRBD2. The CDR3 totals 15 residues. The germline V gene has CDR1 SGHDN and CDR2 FVKESK. Trimming took 4 bases from V and 0 from J; bases not matched to a gene: 3. For the CDR3, the DNA is TGTGCCAGCAGCCGACTAGCGAGAAGCACAGATACGCAGTATTTT. This translates into CASSRLARSTDTQYF.